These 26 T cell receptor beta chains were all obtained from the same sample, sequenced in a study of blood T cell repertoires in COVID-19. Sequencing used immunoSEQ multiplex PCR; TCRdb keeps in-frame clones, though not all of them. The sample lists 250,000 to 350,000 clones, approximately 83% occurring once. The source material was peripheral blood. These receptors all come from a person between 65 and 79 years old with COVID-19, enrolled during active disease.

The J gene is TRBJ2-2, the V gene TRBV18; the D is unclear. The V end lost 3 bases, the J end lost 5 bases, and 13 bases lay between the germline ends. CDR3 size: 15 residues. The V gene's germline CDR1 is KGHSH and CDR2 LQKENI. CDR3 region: CASSPPAPGTGELFF. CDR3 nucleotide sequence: TGTGCCAGCTCACCCCCAGCCCCCGGGACCGGGGAGCTGTTTTTT.

The CDR3 sequence: CASSQVFSGVREPQHF. The DNA of the CDR3 is TGCGCCAGCAGCCAAGTCTTCTCCGGGGTTAGGGAGCCCCAGCATTTT. The genes are TRBV4-3 and TRBJ1-5; D unclear. The CDR3 spans 16 residues. The V gene lost 1 base and the J gene lost 8 bases, with 18 bases spanning the gap. Germline-derived CDR1 and CDR2 are LGHNA and YSLEER.

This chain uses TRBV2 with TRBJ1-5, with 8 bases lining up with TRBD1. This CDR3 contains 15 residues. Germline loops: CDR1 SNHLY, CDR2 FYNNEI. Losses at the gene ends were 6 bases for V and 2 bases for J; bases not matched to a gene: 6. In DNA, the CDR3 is TGTGCCAGCAGAAAAACGACAGGGGGCAATCAGCCCCAGCATTTT. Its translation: CASRKTTGGNQPQHF. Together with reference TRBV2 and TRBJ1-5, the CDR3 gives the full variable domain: EPEVTQTPSHQVTQMGQEVILRCVPISNHLYFYWYRQILGQKVEFLVSFYNNEISEKSEIFDDQFSVERPDGSNFTLKIRSTKLEDSAMYFCASRKTTGGNQPQHFGDGTRLSIL.

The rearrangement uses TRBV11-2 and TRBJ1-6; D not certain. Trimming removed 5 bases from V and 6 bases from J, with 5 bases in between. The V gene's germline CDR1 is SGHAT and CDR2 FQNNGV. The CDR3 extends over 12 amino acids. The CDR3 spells CASSLPNSPLHF. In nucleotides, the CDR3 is TGTGCCAGCAGCCTCCCTAATTCACCCCTCCACTTT.

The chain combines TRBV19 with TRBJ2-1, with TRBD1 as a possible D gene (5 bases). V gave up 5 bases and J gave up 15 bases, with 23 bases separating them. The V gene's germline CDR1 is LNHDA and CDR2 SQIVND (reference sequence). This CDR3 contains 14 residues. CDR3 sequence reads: CASSHLTQGSQGFF. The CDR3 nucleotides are TGTGCCAGTAGTCACCTAACCCAGGGCTCCCAGGGGTTCTTC.

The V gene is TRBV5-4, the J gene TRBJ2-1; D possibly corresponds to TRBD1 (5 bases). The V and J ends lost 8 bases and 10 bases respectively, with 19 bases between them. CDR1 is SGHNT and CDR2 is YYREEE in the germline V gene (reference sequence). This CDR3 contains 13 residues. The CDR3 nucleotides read TGTGCCAGAAGAGGCAACAGGCACGACGAGCAGTTCTTC. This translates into CARRGNRHDEQFF.

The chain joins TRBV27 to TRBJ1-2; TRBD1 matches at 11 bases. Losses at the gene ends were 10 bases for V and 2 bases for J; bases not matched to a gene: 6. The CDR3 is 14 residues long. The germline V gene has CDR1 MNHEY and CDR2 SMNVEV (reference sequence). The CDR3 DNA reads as TGTGCCAACAGGGACAGGGGGTCGAACTATGGCTACACCTTC. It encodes CANRDRGSNYGYTF.

The CDR3 protein is CASSLRLGRENTEAFF. The DNA for the CDR3 is TGTGCCAGCAGCCTAAGATTGGGGCGAGAGAACACTGAAGCTTTCTTT. The rearrangement links TRBV7-9 to TRBJ1-1; D may be TRBD1 (5 bases). V was clipped by 5 bases and J by 1 base, with 17 bases between them. CDR3 length: 16 amino acids. Looked up from germline, CDR1 is SEHNR and CDR2 is FQNEAQ (reference sequence).

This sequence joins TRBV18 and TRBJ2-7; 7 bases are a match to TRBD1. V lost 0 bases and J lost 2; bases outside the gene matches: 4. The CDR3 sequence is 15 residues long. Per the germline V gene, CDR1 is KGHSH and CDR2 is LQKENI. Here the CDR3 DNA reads TGTGCCAGCTCACCACCGGCCAGGGGGACCTACGAGCAGTACTTC. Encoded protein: CASSPPARGTYEQYF.

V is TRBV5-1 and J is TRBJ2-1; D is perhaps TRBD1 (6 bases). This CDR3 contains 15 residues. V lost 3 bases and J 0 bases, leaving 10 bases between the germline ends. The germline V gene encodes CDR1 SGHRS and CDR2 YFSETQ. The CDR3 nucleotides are TGCGCCAGCAGCTATACAGGGTCCTCCTACAATGAGCAGTTCTTC. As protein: CASSYTGSSYNEQFF. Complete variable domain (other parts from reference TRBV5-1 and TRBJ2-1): KAGVTQTPRYLIKTRGQQVTLSCSPISGHRSVSWYQQTPGQGLQFLFEYFSETQRNKGNFPGRFSGRQFSNSRSEMNVSTLELGDSALYLCASSYTGSSYNEQFFGPGTRLTVL.

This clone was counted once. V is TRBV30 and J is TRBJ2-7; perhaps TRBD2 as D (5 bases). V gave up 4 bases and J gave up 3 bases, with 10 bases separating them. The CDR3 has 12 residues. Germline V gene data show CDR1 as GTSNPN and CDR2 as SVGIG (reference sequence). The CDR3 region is CAWTPGNYEQYF. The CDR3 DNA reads TGTGCCTGGACGCCCGGGAACTACGAGCAGTACTTC.

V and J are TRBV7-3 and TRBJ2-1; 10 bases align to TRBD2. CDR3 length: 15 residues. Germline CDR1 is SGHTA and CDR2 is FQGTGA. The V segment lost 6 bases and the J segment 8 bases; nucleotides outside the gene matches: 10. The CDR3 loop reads CASSSSGGLVDEQFF. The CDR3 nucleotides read TGTGCCAGCAGTAGTAGCGGGGGGCTGGTCGATGAGCAGTTCTTC.

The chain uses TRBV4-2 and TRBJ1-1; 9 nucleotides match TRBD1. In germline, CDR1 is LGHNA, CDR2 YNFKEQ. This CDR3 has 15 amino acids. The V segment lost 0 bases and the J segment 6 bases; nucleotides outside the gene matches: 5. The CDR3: CASSQEGQGWAEAFF. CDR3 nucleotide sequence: TGTGCCAGCAGCCAAGAAGGACAGGGGTGGGCTGAAGCTTTCTTT.

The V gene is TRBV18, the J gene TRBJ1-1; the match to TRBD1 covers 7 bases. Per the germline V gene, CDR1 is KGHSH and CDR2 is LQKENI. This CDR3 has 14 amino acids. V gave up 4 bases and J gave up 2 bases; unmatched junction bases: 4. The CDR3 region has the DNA TGTGCCAGCTCACAAGGACAGGAAAACACTGAAGCTTTCTTT. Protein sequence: CASSQGQENTEAFF.

CDR3 coding DNA: TGTGCCAGCAGCGTAGAGGGGGCGGACAATCAGCCCCAGCATTTT. As protein: CASSVEGADNQPQHF. The chain recombines TRBV9 with TRBJ1-5, with 7 bases aligning to TRBD1. J gave up 3 bases and V 0 bases, and 3 bases lay outside the gene matches. The CDR3 is 15 amino acids. Germline V gene sequence: CDR1 SGDLS, CDR2 YYNGEE.

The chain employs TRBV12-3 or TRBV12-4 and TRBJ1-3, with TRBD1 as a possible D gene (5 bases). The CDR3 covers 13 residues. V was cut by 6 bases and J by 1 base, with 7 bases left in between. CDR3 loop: CASSRASGNTIYF. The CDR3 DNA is TGTGCCAGCAGCAGGGCTTCTGGAAACACCATATATTTT.

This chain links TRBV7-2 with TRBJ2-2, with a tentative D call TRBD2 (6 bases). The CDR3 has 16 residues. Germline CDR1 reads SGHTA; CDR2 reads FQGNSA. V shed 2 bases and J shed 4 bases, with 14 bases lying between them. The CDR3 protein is CASSLQTRLGTGELFF. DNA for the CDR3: TGTGCCAGCAGCTTACAGACTAGATTAGGCACCGGGGAGCTGTTTTTT.

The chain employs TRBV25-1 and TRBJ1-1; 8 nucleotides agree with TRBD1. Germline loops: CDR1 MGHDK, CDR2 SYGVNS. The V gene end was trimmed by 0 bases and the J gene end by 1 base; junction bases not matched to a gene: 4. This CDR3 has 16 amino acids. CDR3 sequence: CASSEYFQGANTEAFF. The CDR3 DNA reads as TGTGCCAGCAGTGAATATTTCCAGGGGGCGAACACTGAAGCTTTCTTT. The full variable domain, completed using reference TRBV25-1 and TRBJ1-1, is EADIYQTPRYLVIGTGKKITLECSQTMGHDKMYWYQQDPGMELHLIHYSYGVNSTEKGDLSSESTVSRIRTEHFPLTLESARPSHTSQYLCASSEYFQGANTEAFFGQGTRLTVV.

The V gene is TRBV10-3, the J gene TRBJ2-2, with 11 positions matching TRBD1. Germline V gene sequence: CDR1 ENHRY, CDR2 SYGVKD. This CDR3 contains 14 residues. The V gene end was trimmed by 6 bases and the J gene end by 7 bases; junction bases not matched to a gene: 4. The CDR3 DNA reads TGTGCCATCAGGGACAGGGGGCTAGGCGGGGAGCTGTTTTTT. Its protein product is CAIRDRGLGGELFF.

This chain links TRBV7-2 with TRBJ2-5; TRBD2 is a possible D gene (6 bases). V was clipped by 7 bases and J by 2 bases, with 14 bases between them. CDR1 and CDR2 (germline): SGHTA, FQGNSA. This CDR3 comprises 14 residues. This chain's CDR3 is CASTRDSGQETQYF. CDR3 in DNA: TGTGCCAGCACGCGCGATAGCGGTCAAGAGACCCAGTACTTC.

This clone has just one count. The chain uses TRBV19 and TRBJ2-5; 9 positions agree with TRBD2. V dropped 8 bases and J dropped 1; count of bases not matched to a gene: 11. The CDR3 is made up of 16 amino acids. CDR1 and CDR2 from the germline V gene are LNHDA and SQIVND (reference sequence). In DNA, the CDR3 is TGTGCCAGTTCCCCGCGGGGGGGCGGGCTCCAAGAGACCCAGTACTTC. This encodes CASSPRGGGLQETQYF.

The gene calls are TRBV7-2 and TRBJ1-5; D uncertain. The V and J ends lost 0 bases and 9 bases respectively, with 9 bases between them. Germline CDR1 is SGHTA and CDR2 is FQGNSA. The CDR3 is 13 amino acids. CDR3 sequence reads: CASSLAGRGPQHF. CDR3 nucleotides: TGTGCCAGCAGCTTAGCCGGCCGCGGGCCCCAGCATTTT.

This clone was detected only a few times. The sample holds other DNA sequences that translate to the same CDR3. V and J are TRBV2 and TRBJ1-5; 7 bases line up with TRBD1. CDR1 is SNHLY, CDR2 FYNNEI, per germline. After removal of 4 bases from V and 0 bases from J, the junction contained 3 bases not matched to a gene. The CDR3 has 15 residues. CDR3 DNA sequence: TGTGCCAGCAGTGCGGACAGGATTAGCAATCAGCCCCAGCATTTT. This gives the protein CASSADRISNQPQHF.

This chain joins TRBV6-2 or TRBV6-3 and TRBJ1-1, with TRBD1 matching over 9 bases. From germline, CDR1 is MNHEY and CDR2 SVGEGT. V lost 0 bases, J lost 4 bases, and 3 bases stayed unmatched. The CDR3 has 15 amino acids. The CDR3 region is CASSYSDRGITEAFF. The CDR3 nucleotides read TGTGCCAGCAGTTACTCAGACAGGGGGATCACTGAAGCTTTCTTT.

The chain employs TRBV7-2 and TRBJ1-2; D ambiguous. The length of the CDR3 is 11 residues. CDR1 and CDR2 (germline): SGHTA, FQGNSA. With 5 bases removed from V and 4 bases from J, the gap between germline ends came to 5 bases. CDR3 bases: TGTGCCAGCAGCCCACTCTATGGCTACACCTTC. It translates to CASSPLYGYTF.

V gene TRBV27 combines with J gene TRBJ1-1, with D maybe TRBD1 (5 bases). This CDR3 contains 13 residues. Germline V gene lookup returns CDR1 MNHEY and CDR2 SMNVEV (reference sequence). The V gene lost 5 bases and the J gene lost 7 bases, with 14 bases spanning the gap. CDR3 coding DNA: TGTGCCAGCAGTCCCCGGGGGTATAGTGAAGCTTTCTTT. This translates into CASSPRGYSEAFF.